The TCR beta chain under discussion was sequenced for a study of cytomegalovirus exposure and HLA in healthy donors. The CDR3 length is 13 residues. Germline values: CDR1 SGHAT, CDR2 FQNNGV. The V gene end was trimmed by 5 bases and the J gene end by 5 bases; junction bases not matched to a gene: 5. PCR was performed using 60 Vbeta and 13 Jbeta primers. Repertoires were generated with immunoSEQ multiplex PCR, while TCRdb's copy carries only in-frame clones and drops some. The repertoire holds 80,000 to 130,000 clones, with about 70% as singletons. This clonotype was obtained from a woman in her late teens or twenties in good health and CMV-seropositive. The V call is TRBV11-2, the J call TRBJ1-2; 7 nucleotides align to TRBD1. The sequenced material came from PBMCs. CDR3 protein: CASSIGGWYGYTF. The CDR3 DNA reads TGTGCCAGCAGCATAGGGGGCTGGTATGGCTACACCTTC.